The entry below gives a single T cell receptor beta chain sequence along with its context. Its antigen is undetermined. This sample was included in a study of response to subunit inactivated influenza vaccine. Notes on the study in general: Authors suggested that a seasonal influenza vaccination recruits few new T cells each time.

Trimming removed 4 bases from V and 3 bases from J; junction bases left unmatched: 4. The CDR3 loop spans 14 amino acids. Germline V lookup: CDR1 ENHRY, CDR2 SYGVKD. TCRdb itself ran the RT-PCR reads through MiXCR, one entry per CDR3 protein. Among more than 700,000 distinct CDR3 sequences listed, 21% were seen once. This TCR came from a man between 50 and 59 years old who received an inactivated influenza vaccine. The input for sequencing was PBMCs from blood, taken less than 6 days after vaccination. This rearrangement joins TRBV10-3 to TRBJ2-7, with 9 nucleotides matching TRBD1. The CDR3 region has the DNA TGTGCCATCAGTGGTTCGGGACAGGGCTACGAGCAGTACTTC. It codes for CAISGSGQGYEQYF.